Here is one T cell receptor beta chain with its context. What it binds is not known. The data derive from a study of blood T cells in healthy people across ages. Whole-study results and caveats: Higher diversity, along with more naive CD4+ cells, distinguished long-lived donors from aged donors. Naive T cell percentage showed a strong correlation with TCR beta diversity.

Primers used in a second PCR of about 6 to 11 cycles were a sample-barcoded 5' primer and a J-beta primer mix. TCRdb passed the 5' RACE reads through MiXCR, listing each CDR3 protein once. The sample includes 920,000 or so distinct CDR3 sequences, more than 40% seen only once; the top ten take over 15%. The V and J ends lost 0 bases and 3 bases respectively, with 15 bases between them. The CDR3 is made up of 16 amino acids. Germline V gives CDR1 LGHNA, CDR2 YNFKEQ. This chain links TRBV4-2 with TRBJ2-7; a weak D match, TRBD2 (6 bases). Material: blood. The TCR sequence derives from a woman between 55 and 75 years old in good health. The DNA of the CDR3 is TGTGCCAGCAGCCAAGATCCCCAGGGAGGCCACTACGAGCAGTACTTC. It codes for CASSQDPQGGHYEQYF.